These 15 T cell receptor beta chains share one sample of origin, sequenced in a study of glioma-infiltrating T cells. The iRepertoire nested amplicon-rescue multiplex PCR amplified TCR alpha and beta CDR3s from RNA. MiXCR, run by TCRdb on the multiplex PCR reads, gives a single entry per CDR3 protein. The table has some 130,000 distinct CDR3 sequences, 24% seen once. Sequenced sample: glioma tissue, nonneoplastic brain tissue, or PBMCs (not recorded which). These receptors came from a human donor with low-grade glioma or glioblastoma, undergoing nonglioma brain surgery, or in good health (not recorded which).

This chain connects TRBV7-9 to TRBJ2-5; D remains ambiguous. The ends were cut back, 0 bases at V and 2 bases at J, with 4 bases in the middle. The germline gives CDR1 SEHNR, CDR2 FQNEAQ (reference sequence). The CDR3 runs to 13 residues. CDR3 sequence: CASSLARQETQYF. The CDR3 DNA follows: TGTGCCAGCAGCTTAGCCAGACAAGAGACCCAGTACTTC.

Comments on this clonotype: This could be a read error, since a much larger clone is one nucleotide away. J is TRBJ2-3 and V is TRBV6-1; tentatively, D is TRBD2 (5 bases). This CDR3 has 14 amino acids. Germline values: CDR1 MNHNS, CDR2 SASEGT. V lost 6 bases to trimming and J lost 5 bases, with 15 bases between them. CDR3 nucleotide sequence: TGTGCCAGCAGGCGACGGGGATTCGGAGATACGCAGTATTTT. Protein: CASRRRGFGDTQYF.

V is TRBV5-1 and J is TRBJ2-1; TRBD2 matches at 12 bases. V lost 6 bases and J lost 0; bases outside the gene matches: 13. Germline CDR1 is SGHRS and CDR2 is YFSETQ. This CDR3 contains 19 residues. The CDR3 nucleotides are TGCGCCAGCACCGAGCCGCCACTAGCGGGGGGTAACTCCTACAATGAGCAGTTCTTC. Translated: CASTEPPLAGGNSYNEQFF. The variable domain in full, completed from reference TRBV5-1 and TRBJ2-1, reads KAGVTQTPRYLIKTRGQQVTLSCSPISGHRSVSWYQQTPGQGLQFLFEYFSETQRNKGNFPGRFSGRQFSNSRSEMNVSTLELGDSALYLCASTEPPLAGGNSYNEQFFGPGTRLTVL.

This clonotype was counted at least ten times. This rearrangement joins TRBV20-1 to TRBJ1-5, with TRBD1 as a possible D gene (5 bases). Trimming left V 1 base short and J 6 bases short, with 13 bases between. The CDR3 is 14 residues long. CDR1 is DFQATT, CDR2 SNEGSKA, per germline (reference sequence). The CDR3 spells CSARGPRDFQPQHF. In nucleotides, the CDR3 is TGCAGTGCTAGAGGGCCGCGGGACTTTCAGCCCCAGCATTTT.

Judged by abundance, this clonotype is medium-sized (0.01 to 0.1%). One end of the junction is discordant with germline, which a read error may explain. CDR3 nucleotide sequence: TGCGCCAGCAGCCTGGGACAGGGAAACACTGAAGCTTTCTTT. This sequence encodes CASSLGQGNTEAFF. V is TRBV7-3 and J is TRBJ1-1, with 9 bases lining up with TRBD1. CDR1 and CDR2 from the germline V gene are SGHTA and FQGTGA. This CDR3 has 14 residues. The entire variable domain, with the rest obtained from reference TRBV7-3 and TRBJ1-1, is as follows: GAGVSQTPSNKVTEKGKYVELRCDPISGHTALYWYRQSLGQGPEFLIYFQGTGAADDSGLPNDRFFAVRPEGSVSTLKIQRTERGDSAVYLCASSLGQGNTEAFFGQGTRLTVV.

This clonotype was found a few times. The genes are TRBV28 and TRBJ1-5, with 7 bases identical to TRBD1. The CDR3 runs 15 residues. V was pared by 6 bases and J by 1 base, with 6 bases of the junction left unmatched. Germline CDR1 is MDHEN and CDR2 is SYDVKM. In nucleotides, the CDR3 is TGTGCCAGCAGACAGACAGGGACGAGCAATCAGCCCCAGCATTTT. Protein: CASRQTGTSNQPQHF. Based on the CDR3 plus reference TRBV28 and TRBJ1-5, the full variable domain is DVKVTQSSRYLVKRTGEKVFLECVQDMDHENMFWYRQDPGLGLRLIYFSYDVKMKEKGDIPEGYSVSREKKERFSLILESASTNQTSMYLCASRQTGTSNQPQHFGDGTRLSIL.

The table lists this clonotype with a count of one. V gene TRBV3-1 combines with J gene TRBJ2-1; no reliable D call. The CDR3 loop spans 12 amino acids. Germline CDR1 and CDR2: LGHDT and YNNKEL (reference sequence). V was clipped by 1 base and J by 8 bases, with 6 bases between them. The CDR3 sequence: CASSQGRDEQFF. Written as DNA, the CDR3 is TGTGCCAGCAGCCAAGGCCGGGATGAGCAGTTCTTC.

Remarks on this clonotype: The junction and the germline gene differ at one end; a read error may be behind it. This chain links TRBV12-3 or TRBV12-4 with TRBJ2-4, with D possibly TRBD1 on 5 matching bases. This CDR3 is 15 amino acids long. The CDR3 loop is CACSLNIGAKNIQYF. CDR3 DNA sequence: TGTGCCTGCAGCCTCAATATAGGGGCAAAAAACATTCAGTACTTC.

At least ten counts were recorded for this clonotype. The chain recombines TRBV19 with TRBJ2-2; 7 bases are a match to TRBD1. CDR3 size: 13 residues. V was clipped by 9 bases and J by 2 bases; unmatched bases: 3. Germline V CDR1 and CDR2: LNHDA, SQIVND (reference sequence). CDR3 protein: CASRDRNTGELFF. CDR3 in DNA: TGTGCCAGCCGGGACAGAAACACCGGGGAGCTGTTTTTT.

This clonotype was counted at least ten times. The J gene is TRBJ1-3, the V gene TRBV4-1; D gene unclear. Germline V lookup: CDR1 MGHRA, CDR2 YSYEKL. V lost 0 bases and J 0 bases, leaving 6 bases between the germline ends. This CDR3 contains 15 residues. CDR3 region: CASSQERSSGNTIYF. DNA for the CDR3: TGCGCCAGCAGCCAAGAACGGAGCTCTGGAAACACCATATATTTT.

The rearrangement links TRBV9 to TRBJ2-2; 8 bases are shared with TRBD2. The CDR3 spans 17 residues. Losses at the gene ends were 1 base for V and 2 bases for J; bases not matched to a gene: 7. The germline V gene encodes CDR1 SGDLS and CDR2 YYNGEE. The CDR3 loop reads CASSVSRGGPNTGELFF. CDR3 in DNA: TGTGCCAGCAGCGTATCCCGCGGGGGGCCAAACACCGGGGAGCTGTTTTTT.

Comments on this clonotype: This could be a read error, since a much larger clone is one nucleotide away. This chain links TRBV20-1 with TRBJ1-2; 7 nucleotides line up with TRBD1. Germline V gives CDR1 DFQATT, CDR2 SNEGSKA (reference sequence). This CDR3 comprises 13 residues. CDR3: CSAHGQANCGYTF. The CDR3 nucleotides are TGCAGTGCCCACGGACAGGCGAACTGTGGCTACACCTTC.

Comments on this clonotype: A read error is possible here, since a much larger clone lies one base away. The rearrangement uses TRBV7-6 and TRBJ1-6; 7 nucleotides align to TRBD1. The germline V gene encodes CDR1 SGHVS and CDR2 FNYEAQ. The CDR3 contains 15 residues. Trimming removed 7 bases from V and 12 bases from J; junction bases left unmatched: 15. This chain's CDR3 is CASTKRQGEGLPLHF. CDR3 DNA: TGTGCCAGCACCAAACGACAGGGTGAAGGATTACCCCTCCACTTT.

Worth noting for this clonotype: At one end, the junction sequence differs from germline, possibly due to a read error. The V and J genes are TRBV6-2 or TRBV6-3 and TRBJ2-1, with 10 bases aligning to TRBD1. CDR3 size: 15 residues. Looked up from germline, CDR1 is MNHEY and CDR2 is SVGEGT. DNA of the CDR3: TGTGCCAGCAGTGATCCGGGACAGGGGCGCAATGATCAGTTCTTC. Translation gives CASSDPGQGRNDQFF.

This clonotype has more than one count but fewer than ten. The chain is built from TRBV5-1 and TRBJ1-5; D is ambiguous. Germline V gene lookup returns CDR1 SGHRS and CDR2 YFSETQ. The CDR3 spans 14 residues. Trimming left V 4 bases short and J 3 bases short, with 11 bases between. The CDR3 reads CASSPDGSNQPQHF. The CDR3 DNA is TGCGCCAGCAGCCCTGACGGTTCCAATCAGCCCCAGCATTTT.